Sequencing of this TCR beta chain was carried out in a study of shared clonotypes between healthy human individuals. This clone was detected only once. The donors, healthy adults who were HIV-negative, had experienced no recent acute infections or vaccinations. This table comes from immunoSEQ multiplex PCR, and its TCRdb copy is limited to in-frame clones, with some not included. The sample holds 2.5 million or so clones, over 85% seen once. Germline assignment: CDR1 SGHNT and CDR2 YYREEE (reference sequence). Trimming pared 4 bases from V and 2 bases from J, leaving 13 bases between. The CDR3 consists of 15 residues.

The TCR sequence derives from a man between 18 and 29 years old in good health. The sequenced sample consisted of naive CD4+ T cells sorted from blood. The sample's subset: CD45RA+ positively selected. The chain uses TRBV5-4 and TRBJ2-1, with D hard to call. CDR3 amino acids: CASSPGGVTYNEQFF. The CDR3 DNA reads TGTGCCAGCAGCCCCGGTGGCGTCACCTACAATGAGCAGTTCTTC.